The rows below give T cell receptor beta chains drawn from one sample of a study of CD4 T cells in relation to SARS-CoV-2 and coronaviruses. Profiling relied on immunoSEQ multiplex PCR, and the TCRdb table lists in-frame clones only, not all of them. Of about 56,000 clones listed, about 90% are singletons. What was sequenced was naive CD4+ T cells from PBMCs. Every receptor here comes from an adult with COVID-19. CDR3s include the opening cysteine and the closing phenylalanine or tryptophan. D genes are given only for firm matches. For some rows the clone size is stated as once, few or many, or as a class when expanded; others skip it.

j_gene,abundance,d_gene,v_gene,CDR3nt,CDR3aa
TRBJ2-7,few,.,TRBV2,TGTGCCAGCAGTGAAGGGAGGGGTCCCTACGAGCAGTACTTC,CASSEGRGPYEQYF
TRBJ2-7,.,.,TRBV4-1,TGCGCCAGCAGCCAAGAGTACTCGGTCCCAGGGGACGAGCAGTACTTC,CASSQEYSVPGDEQYF
TRBJ1-2,.,.,TRBV27,TGTGCCAGCAGTTTTGCAGGGCTTAACTATGGCTACACCTTC,CASSFAGLNYGYTF
TRBJ2-1,.,.,TRBV6-5,TGTGCCAGCAGTTTTGGGGCCACTGGTGAGCAGTTCTTC,CASSFGATGEQFF
TRBJ2-3,.,TRBD2,TRBV5-1,TGCGCCAGCAGCTTGGATCGGCGGGGGGGCACAGATACGCAGTATTTT,CASSLDRRGGTDTQYF
TRBJ1-3,once,TRBD1,TRBV28,TGTGCCAGCAGACCGACAGGGGCTGAAAACACCATATATTTT,CASRPTGAENTIYF
TRBJ1-1,.,.,TRBV18,TGTGCCAGCTCAGAAGACAGGTCAGAGAACACTGAAGCTTTCTTT,CASSEDRSENTEAFF
TRBJ1-4,.,.,TRBV5-5,TGTGCCAGCAGCTCTTCTGGGGTGCGAGGAGGGCGTGAAAAACTGTTTTTT,CASSSSGVRGGREKLFF
TRBJ2-2,.,.,TRBV27,TGTGCCAGCAGGGGGTCGGGGAACGGGGAGCTGTTTTTT,CASRGSGNGELFF
TRBJ2-4,.,TRBD2,TRBV19,TGTGCCAGTAGCGAGGGACTAGATGGCATTCAGTACTTC,CASSEGLDGIQYF
TRBJ2-1,.,TRBD2,TRBV5-1,TGCGCCAGCAGCTTGGCCGTGGCCCTAGCGGGGTCCAATGAGCAGTTCTTC,CASSLAVALAGSNEQFF
TRBJ1-2,.,TRBD1,TRBV13,TGTGCCAGCAGCCTCAGGGGGCCTTACTATGGCTACACCTTC,CASSLRGPYYGYTF
TRBJ1-4,.,TRBD1,TRBV10-3,TGTGCCATCATGTCGGGACAGGGCGATGAAAAACTGTTTTTT,CAIMSGQGDEKLFF
TRBJ2-7,.,.,TRBV6-5,TGTGCCAGCAGCCAGGGGGGCTCCTACGAGCAGTACTTC,CASSQGGSYEQYF
TRBJ2-5,.,.,TRBV30,TGTGCCTGGAGTGTGGACTGGCAAGAGACCCAGTACTTC,CAWSVDWQETQYF
TRBJ1-6,.,.,TRBV18,TGTGCCAGCTCCCCTAGTGAGGCACCCCTCCACTTT,CASSPSEAPLHF
TRBJ2-1,.,.,TRBV30,TGTGCCTGGAGTGCTAGACTTGACAATGAGCAGTTCTTC,CAWSARLDNEQFF
TRBJ1-4,.,TRBD1,TRBV5-4,TGTGCCAGTAAGGGATCCCAGGGGGATGAAAAACTGTTTTTT,CASKGSQGDEKLFF
TRBJ2-7,.,.,TRBV9,TGTGCCAGCAGCGATAGTAGTAGTAGTAGCATAGAGGTCTGCGGGCGATTCTCCTACGAGCAGTACTTC,CASSDSSSSSIEVCGRFSYEQYF
TRBJ2-3,once,TRBD2,TRBV10-3,TGTGCCATCAGTGAGTTAGCGGGAGTACGAGGAGATACGCAGTATTTT,CAISELAGVRGDTQYF
TRBJ1-3,.,TRBD1,TRBV7-2,TGTGCCAGCAGCAACCGCGACAGGGAGGTTGCAAACACCATATATTTT,CASSNRDREVANTIYF
TRBJ2-1,once,.,TRBV12-3/TRBV12-4,TGTGCCAGCAGTTTTAGTAGGAGGGTGCAGTTCTTC,CASSFSRRVQFF
TRBJ2-6,.,.,TRBV19,TGTGCCAGTAGTATCGGGTTCGGCTCTGGGGCCAACGTCCTGACTTTC,CASSIGFGSGANVLTF
TRBJ1-1,.,.,TRBV6-5,TGTGCCAGCTCCTATAGGGCGAACACTGAAGCTTTCTTT,CASSYRANTEAFF